This TCR beta chain was sequenced in a study of shared clonotypes between healthy human individuals. Every subset's genomic DNA went evenly onto several immunoSEQ plates. Libraries were prepared by immunoSEQ multiplex PCR; TCRdb keeps only in-frame clonotypes and omits some of them. This repertoire shows approximately 1.1 million clones, about 84% found once; its top ten account for more than 0.5%. The CDR3 extends over 18 amino acids. This clone was recorded at least ten times. No antigen is known for it. Study-wide findings and caveats: Naive CD4 clonotypes were shared across a handful of donors at roughly 5.3%.

Sequencing used memory CD4+ T cells from PBMCs. This sample's subset: CD45RA-negative fraction. The source of this sequence is a man in his late teens or twenties in good health. Some clones in this sample may be carry-over from other donors' samples. The rearrangement links TRBV12-2 to TRBJ2-5; TRBD2 is the table's D call, not checked against the DNA. TRBV12-2 is a recognized pseudogene. Here the CDR3 reads CASRLRSRSGRAQETQYF. Here the CDR3 DNA reads TGTGCAAGTCGCTTGCGCTCGCGTAGCGGGAGGGCGCAAGAGACCCAGTACTTC.